This T cell receptor beta chain was documented in a study of shared clonotypes between healthy human individuals. V was clipped by 5 bases and J by 3 bases, with 4 bases between them. Per the germline V gene, CDR1 is MGHDK and CDR2 is SYGVNS. The CDR3 is made up of 11 amino acids. Concerning this clone: Its antigen is as yet unknown.

General study results and limits: Sharing of clonotypes among donors was expected to vary with sequencing depth. Represented genetic and exposure-history diversity was restricted by having few donors.

Sequenced by immunoSEQ multiplex PCR; TCRdb stores in-frame clones only, minus some. The sample holds about 2 million clones, about 95% seen once. The naive CD8 subset, CD45RO-negative cells positively selected for CCR7, excluded terminally differentiated effector memory CD45RA+ cells. The specimen sequenced was naive CD8+ T cells sorted from blood. The chain joins TRBV25-1 to TRBJ1-1; D unresolved. This sequence originates from a man between 18 and 35 years old in good health. This CDR3 reads CASSLYTEAFF. The CDR3, as DNA: TGTGCCAGCAGTTTATACACTGAAGCTTTCTTT.